The 11 T cell receptor beta chains listed next were all sequenced from one sample in a study of molecular identifiers for immune sequencing clone quantification. TCRdb fed the PCR reads into MiXCR, producing one record per CDR3 protein. There are over 600,000 distinct CDR3 sequences in the sample; 20% occur only once, and 0.85% to 0.9% lies in the top ten. Input material: naive CD8+ T cells from blood, with Jurkat cell RNA spiked in. Subset reported: FACS-sorted CD8+CD4-CCR7+CD45RA+ naive T cells. Receptors originate from a human donor in good health. Some libraries in this study had Jurkat cell RNA spiked in.

As for this clonotype: This may stem from a read error, because a much larger clone lies one nucleotide away. The chain links TRBV10-2 to TRBJ2-3; 10 bases are a match to TRBD2. The germline gives CDR1 WSHSY, CDR2 SAAADI. This CDR3 spans 13 amino acids. The CDR3 loop reads CATIAGGADAQYF. The CDR3 DNA is TGCGCCACCATAGCGGGAGGTGCAGATGCGCAGTATTTT.

This clonotype was counted ten times or more. J is TRBJ2-7 and V is TRBV6-5; weak D call: TRBD2 (5 bases). V lost 3 bases and J 2 bases, leaving 11 bases between the germline ends. Germline V lookup: CDR1 MNHEY, CDR2 SVGAGI. The CDR3 spans 14 residues. CDR3 DNA: TGTGCCAGCAGTTATACTGACGGGACCTACGAGCAGTACTTC. This gives the protein CASSYTDGTYEQYF.

This clonotype appeared many times. J is TRBJ2-2 and V is TRBV12-3 or TRBV12-4; 7 bases are a match to TRBD1. V was pared by 6 bases and J by 1 base, with 11 bases of the junction left unmatched. This CDR3 has 17 amino acids. The CDR3, as DNA: TGTGCCAGCAGCTTCGGGCCTGGGACAGTGAACACCGGGGAGCTGTTTTTT. Translated: CASSFGPGTVNTGELFF.

Comment on this clonotype: A much larger clone lies one base from this, so it may be a read error. The chain joins TRBV20-1 to TRBJ1-1; D call uncertain. Germline values: CDR1 DFQATT, CDR2 SNEGSKA (reference sequence). The CDR3 consists of 10 residues. DNA for the CDR3: TGCAGTGCCGCAGGCGGACTTCTACTCTTT. Residues: CSAAGGLLLF.

The chain carries TRBV7-2 and TRBJ2-1, with D possibly TRBD2 on 6 matching bases. Germline V gene lookup returns CDR1 SGHTA and CDR2 FQGNSA. CDR3 length equals 13 residues. Trimming cost V 6 bases and J 4 bases, with 10 bases left between them. CDR3 in amino acids: CASRGGNYNEQFF. The DNA for the CDR3 is TGTGCCAGCAGGGGGGGTAATTACAATGAGCAGTTCTTC.

In its sample, this clonotype was seen many times. The chain combines TRBV11-2 with TRBJ2-2; D not resolved. Germline loops: CDR1 SGHAT, CDR2 FQNNGV. There are 15 residues in the CDR3. The germline V and J ends were trimmed by 2 bases and 3 bases, with 10 bases remaining between them. CDR3 sequence reads: CASSLLIADTGELFF. The CDR3 nucleotides are TGTGCCAGCAGCTTACTGATTGCCGACACCGGGGAGCTGTTTTTT.

This clonotype was recorded a few times. The rearrangement links TRBV6-2 or TRBV6-3 to TRBJ2-7; 9 bases align to TRBD1. J was trimmed by 3 bases and V by 6 bases; bases with no gene match: 9. The germline CDR1 and CDR2 sequences are MNHEY and SVGEGT. CDR3 length: 15 amino acids. CDR3 coding DNA: TGTGCCAGCAGGCCGACAGGGGGTTTTCTCTACGAGCAGTACTTC. It yields the protein CASRPTGGFLYEQYF.

This clonotype came up a few times. The CDR3 loop reads CASSADRSNYNEQFF. The CDR3 nucleotides read TGTGCCAGCAGTGCGGACAGGTCCAACTACAATGAGCAGTTCTTC. The gene calls are TRBV9 and TRBJ2-1, with TRBD1 matching over 7 bases. The ends lost 5 bases at V and 3 bases at J; junction bases unmatched: 8. Germline CDR1 is SGDLS and CDR2 is YYNGEE. The CDR3 loop spans 15 amino acids.

This clonotype occurred many times. The rearrangement links TRBV4-1 to TRBJ1-5; D not certain. The CDR3 sequence is 13 residues long. V lost 3 bases and J lost 5, with 8 bases in between. The germline V gene encodes CDR1 MGHRA and CDR2 YSYEKL. The CDR3 sequence is CASSQPGDQPQHF. The CDR3 bases are TGCGCCAGCAGCCAGCCTGGGGATCAGCCCCAGCATTTT.

This clonotype was seen at least ten times. This chain connects TRBV11-2 to TRBJ2-3; the match to TRBD1 covers 8 bases. CDR3 length equals 19 residues. The germline gives CDR1 SGHAT, CDR2 FQNNGV. With V trimmed by 1 base and J by 2 bases, 14 bases remained unmatched. Here the CDR3 DNA reads TGTGCCAGCAGCTTAGTATACTACGGCGGACAGGGTTTCACAGATACGCAGTATTTT. This codes for CASSLVYYGGQGFTDTQYF.

This clonotype has ten or more counts. The genes are TRBV28 and TRBJ1-1, with 9 bases identical to TRBD1. In germline, CDR1 is MDHEN, CDR2 SYDVKM. J lost 3 bases, V lost 6 bases, and 11 bases had no gene match. This CDR3 spans 16 amino acids. Written as DNA, the CDR3 is TGTGCCAGCAGGTCCGACAGGGGGTCGGCGTACACTGAAGCTTTCTTT. This codes for CASRSDRGSAYTEAFF.